This passage covers 19 T cell receptor beta chains from one sample sequenced in a study of response to subunit inactivated influenza vaccine. TCRdb recomputed calls from the RT-PCR reads with MiXCR, one row per CDR3 protein. Seen here are about 500,000 distinct CDR3 sequences, 10% to 15% observed once, and the top ten hold 13%. The sequencing here drew on PBMCs from blood, taken more than 35 days after vaccination. The receptor source for this set is a man over 45 who received an inactivated influenza vaccine.

The chain recombines TRBV11-2 with TRBJ2-3; D might be TRBD2 (7 bases). CDR3 size: 15 residues. Germline-derived CDR1 and CDR2 are SGHAT and FQNNGV. V lost 5 bases, J lost 4 bases, and 16 bases lay in between. The DNA of the CDR3 is TGTGCCAGCAGCCCGGGCCCCGGGGGGCCAGATACGCAGTATTTT. Translation gives CASSPGPGGPDTQYF.

This clonotype was recorded at least ten times. V and J are TRBV7-2 and TRBJ2-3; D unresolved. The CDR3 extends over 14 amino acids. The V gene lost 1 base and the J gene lost 1 base, with 6 bases spanning the gap. In germline, CDR1 is SGHTA, CDR2 FQGNSA. The CDR3 region has the DNA TGTGCCAGCAGCTTAGGCAGCCGCACAGATACGCAGTATTTT. Encoded protein: CASSLGSRTDTQYF. The full variable domain, its missing parts supplied by reference TRBV7-2 and TRBJ2-3, is GAGVSQSPSNKVTEKGKDVELRCDPISGHTALYWYRQSLGQGLEFLIYFQGNSAPDKSGLPSDRFSAERTGGSVSTLTIQRTQQEDSAVYLCASSLGSRTDTQYFGPGTRLTVL.

In DNA form, the CDR3 reads TGCAGTGCTAGGGCCTGGGGCACAGATACGCAGTATTTT. This encodes CSARAWGTDTQYF. The V call is TRBV20-1, the J call TRBJ2-3; D ambiguous. CDR1 is DFQATT and CDR2 is SNEGSKA in the germline V gene (reference sequence). The CDR3 covers 13 residues. Trimming stripped 3 bases from V and 1 base from J, with 8 bases between.

Only a few counts were recorded for this clonotype. The gene calls are TRBV15 and TRBJ2-7; D gene ambiguous. CDR1 is LNHNV, CDR2 YYDKDF, per germline (reference sequence). The CDR3 runs 12 residues. V lost 3 bases and J 3 bases, leaving 6 bases between the germline ends. DNA for the CDR3: TGTGCCACCAGCAGTCTGGGCTACGAGCAGTACTTC. Protein sequence: CATSSLGYEQYF.

The rearrangement links TRBV2 to TRBJ2-3, with 7 bases that match TRBD1. Germline trimming cut 4 bases from V and 1 base from J; bases unmatched to any gene: 11. The germline V gene has CDR1 SNHLY and CDR2 FYNNEI. The CDR3 length is 17 residues. CDR3: CASSGSLTGLGTDTQYF. CDR3 bases: TGTGCCAGCAGTGGAAGCCTGACAGGGCTCGGCACAGATACGCAGTATTTT.

This clonotype was counted only a few times. The chain combines TRBV6-2 or TRBV6-3 with TRBJ1-2, with D unclear. V lost 0 bases, J lost 8 bases, and 13 bases lay in between. The CDR3 runs 14 residues. Per germline, CDR1 MNHEY and CDR2 SVGEGT. The CDR3 protein is CASSYSRTGRGYTF. CDR3 nucleotide sequence: TGTGCCAGCAGTTACTCTAGAACCGGACGGGGCTACACCTTC.

The sample holds a few counts of this clonotype. This chain joins TRBV11-2 and TRBJ1-1; D gene ambiguous. The germline CDR1 and CDR2 sequences are SGHAT and FQNNGV. V was clipped by 5 bases and J by 8 bases, with 12 bases between them. CDR3 length: 12 amino acids. The DNA for the CDR3 is TGTGCCAGCAGCCTTCTCACACGAGAAGCTTTCTTT. The encoded protein is CASSLLTREAFF.

The chain uses TRBV5-1 and TRBJ2-7; 8 nucleotides align to TRBD2. Germline CDR1 is SGHRS and CDR2 is YFSETQ. J gave up 2 bases and V 0 bases, and 13 bases lay outside the gene matches. The CDR3 consists of 18 residues. Here the CDR3 reads CASSLAGISGVIPYEQYF. Here the CDR3 DNA reads TGCGCCAGCAGCTTGGCCGGGATTAGCGGGGTTATACCCTACGAGCAGTACTTC.

This clonotype was counted only a few times. This chain uses TRBV10-3 with TRBJ2-2, with 9 bases lining up with TRBD2. V shed 11 bases and J 8 bases; nucleotides not matched to a gene: 12. Looked up from germline, CDR1 is ENHRY and CDR2 is SYGVKD. The length of the CDR3 is 14 residues. The CDR3 nucleotides read TGTGCCTATAGCGGGAGCGCCGAGTATGGGGAGCTGTTTTTT. It encodes CAYSGSAEYGELFF.

The genes are TRBV13 and TRBJ1-2; perhaps TRBD1 as D (6 bases). Germline V CDR1 and CDR2: PRHDT, FYEKMQ (reference sequence). The CDR3 runs 15 residues. The ends were cut back, 0 bases at V and 4 bases at J, with 12 bases in the middle. This chain's CDR3 is CASSLGRGGGYGYTF. The CDR3 DNA reads TGTGCCAGCAGCTTAGGCCGGGGGGGCGGCTATGGCTACACCTTC.

This clonotype showed up just a few times. V is TRBV5-6 and J is TRBJ2-6, with D uncertain. V lost 2 bases and J 4 bases, leaving 7 bases between the germline ends. The germline V gene encodes CDR1 SGHDT and CDR2 YYEEEE. The CDR3 has 14 residues. CDR3: CASSLVMGANVLTF. The CDR3 nucleotides are TGTGCCAGCAGCTTAGTGATGGGGGCCAACGTCCTGACTTTC.

This clonotype was counted only a few times. The chain links TRBV20-1 to TRBJ2-2; tentatively, D is TRBD1 (6 bases). Per the germline V gene, CDR1 is DFQATT and CDR2 is SNEGSKA (reference sequence). This CDR3 has 14 amino acids. Trimming removed 1 base from V and 5 bases from J, with 11 bases in between. The CDR3: CSARVGTWTGELFF. CDR3 DNA sequence: TGCAGTGCTAGAGTTGGGACATGGACCGGGGAGCTGTTTTTT.

The chain recombines TRBV7-2 with TRBJ1-1; D not resolved. This CDR3 is 12 amino acids long. Germline V gene sequence: CDR1 SGHTA, CDR2 FQGNSA. V was pared by 4 bases and J by 8 bases, with 11 bases between. The chain's CDR3 is CASSSPLGEAFF. CDR3 DNA sequence: TGTGCCAGCAGCTCCCCGTTAGGGGAAGCTTTCTTT. The variable domain in full, completed from reference TRBV7-2 and TRBJ1-1, reads GAGVSQSPSNKVTEKGKDVELRCDPISGHTALYWYRQSLGQGLEFLIYFQGNSAPDKSGLPSDRFSAERTGGSVSTLTIQRTQQEDSAVYLCASSSPLGEAFFGQGTRLTVV.

The chain recombines TRBV3-1 with TRBJ2-5; D not resolved. Trimming stripped 6 bases from V and 5 bases from J, with 10 bases between. Germline V CDR1 and CDR2: LGHDT, YNNKEL (reference sequence). The CDR3 totals 12 residues. Here the CDR3 reads CASSQTRETQYF. CDR3 nucleotide sequence: TGTGCCAGCAGTCAGACGAGGGAGACCCAGTACTTC.

The gene calls are TRBV12-3 or TRBV12-4 and TRBJ2-7; D remains ambiguous. With 3 bases removed from V and 6 bases from J, the gap between germline ends came to 12 bases. This CDR3 spans 13 amino acids. CDR3 sequence: CASSFSTPGEQYF. In DNA form, the CDR3 reads TGTGCCAGCAGTTTTAGTACCCCGGGCGAGCAGTACTTC.

This clonotype appeared a few times. The chain is built from TRBV5-1 and TRBJ2-2, with 8 bases aligning to TRBD1. Germline V gene sequence: CDR1 SGHRS, CDR2 YFSETQ. Unmatched junction bases numbered 6, after V lost 4 bases and J lost 4 bases. This CDR3 is 15 amino acids long. CDR3 nucleotide sequence: TGCGCCAGCAGCCCGGACAGGGTAGGCACCGGGGAGCTGTTTTTT. Its protein is CASSPDRVGTGELFF.

This clonotype was counted ten times or more. This chain links TRBV6-5 with TRBJ1-2; perhaps TRBD1 as D (6 bases). This CDR3 is built from 14 residues. CDR1 MNHEY and CDR2 SVGAGI come from the germline V gene. V lost 2 bases, J lost 8 bases, and 15 bases lay in between. The CDR3 DNA reads TGTGCCAGCAGTTACACTGAGGGACACTCGGGCTACACCTTC. Its translation: CASSYTEGHSGYTF.

This clonotype has more than one count but fewer than ten. The chain is built from TRBV20-1 and TRBJ2-1; 10 nucleotides line up with TRBD2. CDR1 and CDR2 from the germline V gene are DFQATT and SNEGSKA (reference sequence). V shed 3 bases and J 8 bases; nucleotides not matched to a gene: 10. This CDR3 is built from 15 residues. This chain's CDR3 is CSASDPSGSGDEQFF. CDR3 DNA sequence: TGCAGTGCTAGTGATCCTAGCGGGAGTGGGGATGAGCAGTTCTTC.

At least ten counts were recorded for this clonotype. The chain carries TRBV20-1 and TRBJ2-1, with 9 bases aligning to TRBD2. The CDR3 has 14 amino acids. V lost 2 bases, J lost 9 bases, and 8 bases stayed unmatched. Germline V gene sequence: CDR1 DFQATT, CDR2 SNEGSKA (reference sequence). CDR3 DNA sequence: TGCAGTGCTAGATACGCGGGAGGGCCAGGTGAGCAGTTCTTC. It translates to CSARYAGGPGEQFF.